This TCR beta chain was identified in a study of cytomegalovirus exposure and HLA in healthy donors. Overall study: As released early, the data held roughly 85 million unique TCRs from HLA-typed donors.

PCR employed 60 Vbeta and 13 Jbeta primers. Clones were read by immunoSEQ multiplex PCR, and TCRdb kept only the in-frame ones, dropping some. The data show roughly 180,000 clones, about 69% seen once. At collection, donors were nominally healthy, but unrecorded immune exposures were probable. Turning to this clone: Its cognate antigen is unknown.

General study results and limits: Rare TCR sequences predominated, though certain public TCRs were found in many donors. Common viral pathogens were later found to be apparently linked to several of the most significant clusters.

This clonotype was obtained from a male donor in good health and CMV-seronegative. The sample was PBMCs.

The DNA for the CDR3 is TGTGCCAGCTCCCCAAGGCTAACCGGGACAGGGGGAGCAAACACCGGGGAGCTGTTTTTT. It is translated as CASSPRLTGTGGANTGELFF. The rearrangement links TRBV18 to TRBJ2-2; 11 bases are a match to TRBD1. This CDR3 has 20 residues. Germline V CDR1 and CDR2: KGHSH, LQKENI. The V and J ends lost 6 bases and 2 bases, in that order; junction bases with no gene match: 17.